This TCR beta chain is drawn from a study of T cell responses to AZD1222 COVID-19 vaccine. The CDR3 length is 13 residues. V lost 4 bases, J lost 6 bases, and 10 bases lay in between. CDR1 and CDR2 from the germline V gene are SGHKS and YYEKEE (reference sequence). The table came from immunoSEQ multiplex PCR; TCRdb's copy has only in-frame clones and leaves some out. The data hold 150,000 to 200,000 clones, with under 95% observed a single time. The clonotype was recovered from an adult in good health. Sample: peripheral blood, taken on day 0 of AZD1222 vaccination. The V and J genes are TRBV5-5 and TRBJ2-2; possible D gene TRBD1, 5 bases. The CDR3 reads CASSTQVPGELFF. The CDR3 coding sequence is TGTGCCAGCAGCACACAGGTGCCCGGGGAGCTGTTTTTT.